This TCR beta chain was captured by sequencing in a study of blood T cell repertoires in COVID-19. Across the whole study: Sources were T cells, B-cell-depleted T cells, or PBMCs; the material itself was cDNA or gDNA.

The CDR3 is 15 residues long. Germline V lookup: CDR1 SEHNR, CDR2 FQNEAQ (reference sequence). Trimming left V 3 bases short and J 1 base short, with 11 bases between. Clones were read by immunoSEQ multiplex PCR, and TCRdb kept only the in-frame ones, dropping some. Of about 210,000 clones listed, about nine tenths are singletons. The sample comprised peripheral blood. This receptor was obtained from a man between 18 and 29 years old with active or convalescent COVID-19. This chain uses TRBV7-9 with TRBJ2-3; possibly TRBD2 for D (6 bases). This CDR3 is CASSFSGRGTDTQYF. The CDR3 DNA follows: TGTGCCAGCAGCTTTTCCGGGAGAGGCACAGATACGCAGTATTTT.